This record looks at one T cell receptor (beta chain) sequence and its context. Those enrolled in Seattle joined during active infection and were followed longitudinally afterward. In the study's own analysis: Reference gene primer amplification gave estimated nucleated cell counts. Assay: immunoSEQ multiplex PCR; the TCRdb copy retains only in-frame clones and omits some. Clone size and V and J calls were adopted from that table, with D and trimming inferred from the DNA. Of 65,000 to 90,000 clones listed, over 60% are singletons. The data are from a study of blood T cell repertoires in COVID-19. Study information: Acute and convalescent COVID-19 samples came from the United States, Italy and Spain. The analysed material was cDNA or gDNA that came from T cells, B-cell-depleted T cells, or PBMCs.

Trimming took 5 bases from V and 3 from J, leaving 13 bases between them. This CDR3 has 14 amino acids. CDR1 and CDR2 from the germline V gene are MNHEY and SVGAGI. Sequenced input: peripheral blood. The genes are TRBV6-5 and TRBJ1-1; maybe TRBD1 (6 bases). The clonotype comes from a man aged 70 or older with COVID-19, enrolled during active disease. The CDR3: CASSIQGKDTEAFF. Here the CDR3 DNA reads TGTGCCAGCAGTATACAGGGAAAGGACACTGAAGCTTTCTTT.